Following are 29 T cell receptor beta chains from one sample sequenced in a study of blood T cells in healthy people across ages. Primed by a sample-barcoded 5' primer and a J-beta primer mix, a second PCR proceeded for about 6 to 11 cycles. TCRdb used MiXCR to reprocess the 5' RACE reads, holding one entry per CDR3 protein. The sample records roughly 1 million distinct CDR3 sequences, less than 25% being singletons. The same sample was also studied in work on T cells of mothers and their children.

The sample was blood. These receptors originate from a girl aged 2-15 years in good health.

This clonotype was detected a few times. The chain recombines TRBV5-1 with TRBJ2-1, with 7 bases lining up with TRBD2. This CDR3 region has 14 residues. The germline gives CDR1 SGHRS, CDR2 YFSETQ. The J segment lost 7 bases and the V segment lost 5 bases, leaving 9 bases of the junction unmatched. The CDR3 bases are TGCGCCAGCAGATGGGGAGGGGTGCAAAATGAGCAGTTCTTC. Its protein product is CASRWGGVQNEQFF. Filled out from reference TRBV5-1 and TRBJ2-1, the complete variable domain reads KAGVTQTPRYLIKTRGQQVTLSCSPISGHRSVSWYQQTPGQGLQFLFEYFSETQRNKGNFPGRFSGRQFSNSRSEMNVSTLELGDSALYLCASRWGGVQNEQFFGPGTRLTVL.

This clonotype occurred a few times. This sequence joins TRBV12-3 or TRBV12-4 and TRBJ2-5, with D possibly being TRBD2 (7 bases). The tail of the sequence fits TRBJ2-1 better, so the J call may be wrong. The CDR3 totals 14 residues. In DNA, the CDR3 is TGTGCCAGCAGCCTTAGGGGGAGGGCCCAGTCCCAGTTCTTC. This sequence encodes CASSLRGRAQSQFF.

This clonotype came up a few times. The chain is built from TRBV7-9 and TRBJ2-2, with D possibly TRBD1 on 6 matching bases. The CDR3 is 18 amino acids. The V gene's germline CDR1 is SEHNR and CDR2 FQNEAQ (reference sequence). V was shortened by 11 bases and J by 6 bases, with 31 bases between the two germline ends. The DNA of the CDR3 is TGTGCCGGCTGGTTACATCCTCGGGGCAGGGGAAACGCCGGGGAGCTGTTTTTT. This codes for CAGWLHPRGRGNAGELFF.

The J gene is TRBJ2-2, the V gene TRBV9, with D hard to call. CDR1 is SGDLS and CDR2 is YYNGEE in the germline V gene. The CDR3 sequence is 16 residues long. V was shortened by 5 bases and J by 0 bases, with 14 bases between the two germline ends. The CDR3 loop reads CASRVVWTSNTGELFF. The CDR3 DNA is TGTGCCAGCAGGGTCGTCTGGACCTCGAACACCGGGGAGCTGTTTTTT.

This clonotype was detected ten times or more. The chain employs TRBV7-2 and TRBJ2-3, with TRBD2 matching over 9 bases. Germline V gene sequence: CDR1 SGHTA, CDR2 FQGNSA. Trimming at V came to 2 bases and at J to 3 bases, leaving 6 bases not matched to a gene. This CDR3 is built from 16 residues. The DNA of the CDR3 is TGTGCCAGCAGCTTAAATGCGGGAGGGACAACAGATACGCAGTATTTT. This gives the protein CASSLNAGGTTDTQYF.

This clonotype has a count of ten or more. The chain combines TRBV7-3 with TRBJ2-6, with no clear D. Trimming pared 5 bases from V and 1 base from J, leaving 9 bases between. This CDR3 spans 15 amino acids. From germline, CDR1 is SGHTA and CDR2 FQGTGA. The CDR3 region has the DNA TGTGCCAGCAGCCCCCAACCTTCTGGGGCCAACGTCCTGACTTTC. Translation gives CASSPQPSGANVLTF.

The J gene is TRBJ2-5, the V gene TRBV20-1, with D perhaps matching TRBD1 (6 bases). The tail of the sequence fits TRBJ2-7 better, so the J call may be wrong. The germline gives CDR1 DFQATT, CDR2 SNEGSKA (reference sequence). The length of the CDR3 is 13 residues. CDR3 DNA: TGCAGTGCCCACAGGGTGGGTTTCAACGAGCAGTACTTC. Its protein product is CSAHRVGFNEQYF.

The rearrangement uses TRBV29-1 and TRBJ1-2; D ambiguous. This CDR3 has 15 residues. CDR1 is SQVTM and CDR2 is ANQGSEA in the germline V gene. The V end lost 6 bases, the J end lost 7 bases, and 24 bases lay between the germline ends. The CDR3 here is CSVAAGIGPGAGYTF. As DNA, the CDR3 is TGCAGCGTAGCTGCCGGGATCGGACCGGGTGCTGGCTACACCTTC.

In its sample, this clonotype was seen many times. This sequence joins TRBV5-1 and TRBJ2-5, with D possibly matching TRBD2 (6 bases). Germline V gene sequence: CDR1 SGHRS, CDR2 YFSETQ. V shed 6 bases and J shed 5 bases, with 8 bases lying between them. The CDR3 has 11 residues. CDR3 sequence (DNA): TGCGCCAGCAAGGCGGGGGAGACCCAGTACTTC. Amino acids: CASKAGETQYF.

The rearrangement joins TRBV10-2 to TRBJ1-4; no definite D call. The CDR3 is 12 amino acids. Per germline, CDR1 WSHSY and CDR2 SAAADI. The V end lost 8 bases, the J end lost 7 bases, and 11 bases lay between the germline ends. For the CDR3, the DNA is TGCGCCAGCGCGACTGGAAGTGAAAAACTGTTTTTT. Its translation is CASATGSEKLFF.

This clonotype was seen a handful of times. The chain carries TRBV4-3 and TRBJ2-5; no clear D. V shed 1 base and J shed 1 base, with 10 bases lying between them. This CDR3 is built from 15 residues. The germline CDR1 and CDR2 sequences are LGHNA and YSLEER. Here the CDR3 reads CASSQGTFAQETQYF. CDR3 sequence (DNA): TGCGCCAGCAGCCAAGGTACCTTCGCCCAAGAGACCCAGTACTTC.

This clonotype was observed a handful of times. CDR3 sequence reads: CASREVSGVTSEQFF. The CDR3 coding sequence is TGTGCCAGCAGGGAAGTGAGCGGGGTCACCAGTGAGCAGTTCTTC. The chain links TRBV27 to TRBJ2-5, with 7 bases fitting TRBD2. TRBJ2-1 matches the DNA end more closely, so the J call is doubtful. This CDR3 contains 15 residues. The germline CDR1 and CDR2 sequences are MNHEY and SMNVEV (reference sequence).

The V call is TRBV2, the J call TRBJ2-1; D is uncertain. V lost 2 bases to trimming and J lost 0 bases, with 11 bases between them. Germline CDR1 SNHLY, CDR2 FYNNEI. This CDR3 spans 16 amino acids. The CDR3 DNA reads as TGTGCCAGCAGTGAAAGTCGCTTTAGCTCCTACAATGAGCAGTTCTTC. This codes for CASSESRFSSYNEQFF.

This clonotype was counted a single time. CDR3 DNA: TGCAGTGCCAATCAGTTCCGGAGCTCCTATAATTCACCCCTCCACTTT. Protein sequence: CSANQFRSSYNSPLHF. The chain has TRBV20-1 and TRBJ1-6; D gene uncertain. Trimming stripped 6 bases from V and 0 bases from J, with 15 bases between. Looked up from germline, CDR1 is DFQATT and CDR2 is SNEGSKA (reference sequence). The CDR3 covers 16 residues.

There are a few counts of this clonotype. The chain recombines TRBV29-1 with TRBJ1-1, with D unclear. CDR3 length: 13 amino acids. Germline V gives CDR1 SQVTM, CDR2 ANQGSEA. The V gene lost 5 bases and the J gene lost 2 bases, with 12 bases spanning the gap. CDR3 nucleotides: TGCAGCGTTTTATCAGAGGGTAACACTGAAGCTTTCTTT. This encodes CSVLSEGNTEAFF.

The CDR3 reads CASSPMVGKLFF. CDR3 nucleotide sequence: TGTGCCAGCAGCCCGATGGTGGGAAAACTGTTTTTT. The gene calls are TRBV7-9 and TRBJ1-4; D not resolved. Germline loops: CDR1 SEHNR, CDR2 FQNEAQ (reference sequence). V lost 5 bases and J lost 10, with 11 bases in between. This CDR3 comprises 12 residues.

V gene TRBV6-2 or TRBV6-3 combines with J gene TRBJ2-2, with D possibly being TRBD1 (5 bases). This CDR3 has 16 residues. V was trimmed by 0 bases and J by 3 bases, leaving 11 bases between them. Germline-derived CDR1 and CDR2 are MNHEY and SVGEGT. The CDR3 sequence is CASSYSTGKDTGELFF. CDR3 DNA sequence: TGTGCCAGCAGTTACTCCACAGGCAAGGACACCGGGGAGCTGTTTTTT.

V is TRBV27 and J is TRBJ1-2; D may be TRBD1 (6 bases). The CDR3 is 14 residues long. V gave up 6 bases and J gave up 4 bases, with 15 bases separating them. CDR1 is MNHEY and CDR2 is SMNVEV in the germline V gene (reference sequence). CDR3 in DNA: TGTGCCAGCAGGCCCCAGGGGTCCCTCTATGGCTACACCTTC. Encoded protein: CASRPQGSLYGYTF.

This clonotype occurred a few times. This chain uses TRBV11-2 with TRBJ2-5, with D possibly matching TRBD2 (6 bases). The V and J ends lost 5 bases and 6 bases respectively, with 13 bases between them. Germline-derived CDR1 and CDR2 are SGHAT and FQNNGV. The CDR3 is 13 amino acids. The DNA of the CDR3 is TGTGCCAGCAGCCCGGGGACTCTGCAGACCCAGTACTTC. Protein product: CASSPGTLQTQYF.

The V gene is TRBV27, the J gene TRBJ1-2; 8 bases match TRBD1. The length of the CDR3 is 15 residues. The V and J ends lost 6 bases and 6 bases, in that order; junction bases with no gene match: 12. The germline gives CDR1 MNHEY, CDR2 SMNVEV (reference sequence). The chain's CDR3 is CASRSRDRPQDGYTF. The CDR3 DNA reads TGTGCCAGCAGATCCCGGGACAGGCCTCAGGATGGCTACACCTTC.

Worth noting for this clonotype: The junction departs from the called germline gene at one end, perhaps through a read error. The rearrangement joins TRBV5-6 to TRBJ2-1, with D possibly being TRBD2 (6 bases). There are 16 residues in the CDR3. Germline V gives CDR1 SGHDT, CDR2 YYEEEE. CDR3 nucleotides: TGTGCCAGCAGCTGGACCGGGGGAATGGGCTACAATGAGCAGCTCTTC. This translates into CASSWTGGMGYNEQLF.

This clonotype has just a few counts. The J gene is TRBJ1-4, the V gene TRBV7-9, with D perhaps matching TRBD1 (5 bases). The ends were cut back, 5 bases at V and 7 bases at J, with 17 bases in the middle. The length of the CDR3 is 15 residues. Germline lookup yields CDR1 SEHNR and CDR2 FQNEAQ (reference sequence). The CDR3 loop reads CASSKRGAGGEKLFF. The CDR3, as DNA: TGTGCCAGCAGCAAAAGGGGAGCGGGCGGTGAAAAACTGTTTTTT.

The chain recombines TRBV13 with TRBJ2-3, with a possible D match to TRBD2 (5 bases). Trimming left V 6 bases short and J 6 bases short, with 13 bases between. The CDR3 runs 13 residues. Germline CDR1 reads PRHDT; CDR2 reads FYEKMQ (reference sequence). This CDR3 is CASSARGEDTQYF. In DNA form, the CDR3 reads TGTGCCAGCAGTGCCCGGGGAGAGGATACGCAGTATTTT.

The J gene is TRBJ2-3, the V gene TRBV28, with D maybe TRBD2 (5 bases). Trimming left V 4 bases short and J 2 bases short, with 10 bases between. Per germline, CDR1 MDHEN and CDR2 SYDVKM. The CDR3 contains 14 residues. The CDR3 coding sequence is TGTGCCAGCAGTTCCCCCGACTACACAGATACGCAGTATTTT. This codes for CASSSPDYTDTQYF.

The J gene is TRBJ1-1, the V gene TRBV5-1, with D perhaps TRBD1 (5 bases). Trimming took off 6 bases at V and 3 bases at J, with 12 bases between the two ends. The CDR3 contains 13 residues. Germline CDR1 is SGHRS and CDR2 is YFSETQ. The CDR3 DNA sequence: TGCGCCAGCAATCCCGACAGCTACACTGAAGCTTTCTTT. Residues: CASNPDSYTEAFF. Together with reference TRBV5-1 and TRBJ1-1, the CDR3 gives the full variable domain: KAGVTQTPRYLIKTRGQQVTLSCSPISGHRSVSWYQQTPGQGLQFLFEYFSETQRNKGNFPGRFSGRQFSNSRSEMNVSTLELGDSALYLCASNPDSYTEAFFGQGTRLTVV.

A few counts support this clonotype. The chain couples TRBV5-1 to TRBJ1-1; no clear D gene. The CDR3 totals 14 residues. Trimming shortened V by 3 bases and J by 5 bases, and 14 bases separated the two germline ends. Germline-derived CDR1 and CDR2 are SGHRS and YFSETQ. CDR3 bases: TGCGCCAGCAGCTCGGACGGTGATGGGACTGAAGCTTTCTTT. It translates to CASSSDGDGTEAFF. Variable domain in full (rest from reference TRBV5-1 and TRBJ1-1): KAGVTQTPRYLIKTRGQQVTLSCSPISGHRSVSWYQQTPGQGLQFLFEYFSETQRNKGNFPGRFSGRQFSNSRSEMNVSTLELGDSALYLCASSSDGDGTEAFFGQGTRLTVV.

There are a few counts of this clonotype. The chain employs TRBV7-2 and TRBJ2-3, with a tentative D call TRBD2 (6 bases). Trimming left V 5 bases short and J 0 bases short, with 9 bases between. The CDR3 has 14 residues. Germline loops: CDR1 SGHTA, CDR2 FQGNSA. CDR3 region: CASSRDLSTDTQYF. CDR3 DNA: TGTGCCAGCAGCCGGGACTTGAGCACAGATACGCAGTATTTT. The complete variable domain, with remaining parts taken from reference TRBV7-2 and TRBJ2-3, reads GAGVSQSPSNKVTEKGKDVELRCDPISGHTALYWYRQSLGQGLEFLIYFQGNSAPDKSGLPSDRFSAERTGGSVSTLTIQRTQQEDSAVYLCASSRDLSTDTQYFGPGTRLTVL.

The rearrangement joins TRBV27 to TRBJ1-2; 12 bases match TRBD1. Germline CDR1 MNHEY, CDR2 SMNVEV (reference sequence). The trim removed 4 bases at V and 8 bases at J, leaving 11 bases unmatched. This CDR3 is 16 amino acids long. The CDR3 nucleotides read TGTGCCAGCAGTTCGCTCCCGGGACAGGGGGCTAGGGGCTACACCTTC. Translating gives CASSSLPGQGARGYTF.

V gene TRBV12-3 or TRBV12-4 combines with J gene TRBJ2-2; 11 bases align to TRBD2. The CDR3 has 15 amino acids. The V gene end was trimmed by 5 bases and the J gene end by 7 bases; junction bases not matched to a gene: 6. In nucleotides, the CDR3 is TGTGCCAGCAGTCCCCTACTAGCGGGAGACGGGGAGCTGTTTTTT. Protein sequence: CASSPLLAGDGELFF.